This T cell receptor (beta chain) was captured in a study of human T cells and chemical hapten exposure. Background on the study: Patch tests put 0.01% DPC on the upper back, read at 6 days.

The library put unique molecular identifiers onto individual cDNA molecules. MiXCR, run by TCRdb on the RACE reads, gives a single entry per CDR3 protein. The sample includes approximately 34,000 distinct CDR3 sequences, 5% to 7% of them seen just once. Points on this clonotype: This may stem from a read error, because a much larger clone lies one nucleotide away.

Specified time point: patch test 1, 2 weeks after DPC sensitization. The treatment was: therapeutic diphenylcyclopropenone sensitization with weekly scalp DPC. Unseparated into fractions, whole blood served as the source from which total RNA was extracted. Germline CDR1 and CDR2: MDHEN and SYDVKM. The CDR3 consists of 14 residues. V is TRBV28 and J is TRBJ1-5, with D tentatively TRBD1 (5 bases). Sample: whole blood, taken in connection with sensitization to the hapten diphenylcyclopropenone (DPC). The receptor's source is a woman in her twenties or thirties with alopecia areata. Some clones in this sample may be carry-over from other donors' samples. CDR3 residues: CASISRVRGQPKHF. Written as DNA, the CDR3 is TGTGCCAGCATTTCCAGGGTAAGGGGTCAGCCCAAGCATTTT.